Below, 14 T cell receptor beta chains from the same sample are listed, as sequenced in a study of T cell responses to AZD1222 COVID-19 vaccine. Produced via immunoSEQ multiplex PCR; TCRdb's table is partial and in-frame only. The profile shows under 200,000 clones, approximately 88% of them singletons. Here the sequenced sample was peripheral blood, taken 28 days after the second AZD1222 dose. The receptors originated from an adult who received the AZD1222 COVID-19 vaccine.

The chain uses TRBV4-3 and TRBJ1-5, with unresolved D. The germline V gene encodes CDR1 LGHNA and CDR2 YSLEER. Trimming removed 0 bases at V and 1 base at J, with 10 bases between. This CDR3 has 16 amino acids. The CDR3 DNA reads TGCGCCAGCAGCCAAGAATATCGGCTGAGCAATCAGCCCCAGCATTTT. Protein sequence: CASSQEYRLSNQPQHF.

CDR3 bases: TGCGCCAGCAGCTTGAGAGGACGCGAAAGTGATGAAGCTTTCTTT. This translates into CASSLRGRESDEAFF. The chain combines TRBV5-1 with TRBJ1-1; D uncertain. With 1 base removed from V and 7 bases from J, the gap between germline ends came to 17 bases. CDR1 and CDR2 from the germline V gene are SGHRS and YFSETQ. The CDR3 spans 15 residues.

V is TRBV12-5 and J is TRBJ2-5; D may correspond to TRBD1 or TRBD2 (5 bases each). CDR1 and CDR2 from the germline V gene are LGHNT and FRNRAP. V lost 6 bases to trimming and J lost 7 bases, with 18 bases between them. The CDR3 loop spans 14 amino acids. The CDR3 DNA reads TGTGCTAGTGGAAGCAACGGGGACGCGGGGACCCAGTACTTC. It specifies CASGSNGDAGTQYF.

The rearrangement uses TRBV6-5 and TRBJ1-1; D remains ambiguous. Germline V gene data show CDR1 as MNHEY and CDR2 as SVGAGI. The CDR3 consists of 14 residues. Trimming left V 0 bases short and J 5 bases short, with 10 bases between. The CDR3 spells CASSYSNSRTEAFF. DNA for the CDR3: TGTGCCAGCAGTTACTCCAACAGTAGGACTGAAGCTTTCTTT.

This clone has just one count. The J gene is TRBJ2-7, the V gene TRBV7-2, with TRBD2 as a possible D gene (7 bases). V lost 4 bases, J lost 1 base, and 17 bases lay in between. Germline V lookup: CDR1 SGHTA, CDR2 FQGNSA. This CDR3 region has 16 residues. The CDR3: CASSSPAGARSYEQYF. DNA of the CDR3: TGTGCCAGCAGCTCCCCCGCGGGGGCAAGGTCCTACGAGCAGTACTTC.

The V and J genes are TRBV2 and TRBJ2-3; D unclear. This CDR3 spans 16 amino acids. Per the germline V gene, CDR1 is SNHLY and CDR2 is FYNNEI. Trimming removed 4 bases at V and 0 bases at J, with 14 bases between. Here the CDR3 DNA reads TGTGCCAGCAGTGTAGGCAGAAAATCTAGCACAGATACGCAGTATTTT. Protein product: CASSVGRKSSTDTQYF. Based on the CDR3 plus reference TRBV2 and TRBJ2-3, the full variable domain is EPEVTQTPSHQVTQMGQEVILRCVPISNHLYFYWYRQILGQKVEFLVSFYNNEISEKSEIFDDQFSVERPDGSNFTLKIRSTKLEDSAMYFCASSVGRKSSTDTQYFGPGTRLTVL.

The gene calls are TRBV19 and TRBJ1-2, with TRBD1 matching over 9 bases. This CDR3 is 18 amino acids long. V shed 2 bases, J shed 6 bases, and the junction held 16 bases outside the gene matches. Germline lookup yields CDR1 LNHDA and CDR2 SQIVND (reference sequence). The CDR3 region is CASSITTGDRGLLHGYTF. CDR3 DNA sequence: TGTGCCAGTAGTATAACGACCGGCGACAGGGGGTTGCTTCATGGCTACACCTTC.

The rearrangement joins TRBV27 to TRBJ2-7; tentatively, D is TRBD2 (6 bases). The germline gives CDR1 MNHEY, CDR2 SMNVEV (reference sequence). This CDR3 has 14 amino acids. V was trimmed by 3 bases and J by 3 bases, leaving 12 bases between them. CDR3 residues: CASSFRGLNYEQYF. In DNA, the CDR3 is TGTGCCAGCAGTTTTAGGGGACTCAACTACGAGCAGTACTTC.

This clone came up once. J is TRBJ1-5 and V is TRBV5-1; D unclear. Germline V lookup: CDR1 SGHRS, CDR2 YFSETQ. CDR3 length equals 13 residues. V dropped 3 bases and J dropped 5 bases, with 9 bases sitting between them. The DNA of the CDR3 is TGCGCCAGCAGCTCGACACCTGATCAGCCCCAGCATTTT. Translated, it gives CASSSTPDQPQHF.

The V and J genes are TRBV11-2 and TRBJ1-3; no reliable D call. V was cut by 3 bases and J by 4 bases, with 4 bases left in between. Germline values: CDR1 SGHAT, CDR2 FQNNGV. This CDR3 contains 12 residues. DNA for the CDR3: TGTGCCAGCAGCTTTCAAGGAAACACCATATATTTT. Its protein is CASSFQGNTIYF.

V and J are TRBV5-4 and TRBJ1-1, with D perhaps TRBD1 (5 bases). The germline V and J ends were trimmed by 0 bases and 3 bases, with 27 bases remaining between them. Looked up from germline, CDR1 is SGHNT and CDR2 is YYREEE (reference sequence). The CDR3 has 20 amino acids. CDR3 bases: TGTGCCAGCAGCTTGGCCTGGGGCGGCAGGGCAGATATTTCTTACACTGAAGCTTTCTTT. It codes for CASSLAWGGRADISYTEAFF.

The chain is built from TRBV7-2 and TRBJ1-6; D call uncertain. The germline gives CDR1 SGHTA, CDR2 FQGNSA. This CDR3 contains 14 residues. V was pared by 8 bases and J by 9 bases, with 17 bases between. The DNA of the CDR3 is TGTGCCAGCGCCGGTCACAACGGGTTTTCACCCCTCCACTTT. This codes for CASAGHNGFSPLHF.

The rearrangement joins TRBV27 to TRBJ1-6; D call uncertain. This CDR3 contains 15 residues. V shed 6 bases and J shed 7 bases, with 16 bases lying between them. CDR1 MNHEY and CDR2 SMNVEV come from the germline V gene (reference sequence). CDR3 region: CASSPGRGRNSPLHF. For the CDR3, the DNA is TGTGCCAGCAGCCCCGGGAGAGGCAGGAATTCACCCCTCCACTTT.

Only one count was recorded for this clone. This chain joins TRBV5-4 and TRBJ2-5, with 11 bases fitting TRBD2. Germline CDR1 SGHNT, CDR2 YYREEE (reference sequence). Trimming removed 3 bases from V and 5 bases from J; junction bases left unmatched: 9. The CDR3 sequence is 16 residues long. This CDR3 reads CASSSLLSGGVETQYF. The CDR3 DNA sequence: TGTGCCAGCAGCTCCCTCCTTAGCGGGGGGGTCGAGACCCAGTACTTC.